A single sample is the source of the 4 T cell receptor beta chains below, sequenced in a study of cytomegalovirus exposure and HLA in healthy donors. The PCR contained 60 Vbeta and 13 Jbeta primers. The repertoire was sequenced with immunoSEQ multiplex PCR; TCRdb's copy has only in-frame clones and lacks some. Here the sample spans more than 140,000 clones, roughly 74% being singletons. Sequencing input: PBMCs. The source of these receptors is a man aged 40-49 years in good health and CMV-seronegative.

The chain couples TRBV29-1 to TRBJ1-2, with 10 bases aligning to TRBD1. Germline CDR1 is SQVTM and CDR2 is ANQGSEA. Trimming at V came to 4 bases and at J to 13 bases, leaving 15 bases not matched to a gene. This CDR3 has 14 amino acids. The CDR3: CSVGGGDRGQLATF. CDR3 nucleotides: TGCAGCGTTGGGGGGGGAGACAGGGGGCAGCTTGCCACCTTC.

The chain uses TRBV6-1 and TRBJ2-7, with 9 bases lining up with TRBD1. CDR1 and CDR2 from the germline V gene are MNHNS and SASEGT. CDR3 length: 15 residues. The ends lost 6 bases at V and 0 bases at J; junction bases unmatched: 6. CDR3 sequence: CASRTTGGFSYEQYF. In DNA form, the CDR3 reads TGTGCCAGCAGAACGACAGGGGGGTTCTCCTACGAGCAGTACTTC.

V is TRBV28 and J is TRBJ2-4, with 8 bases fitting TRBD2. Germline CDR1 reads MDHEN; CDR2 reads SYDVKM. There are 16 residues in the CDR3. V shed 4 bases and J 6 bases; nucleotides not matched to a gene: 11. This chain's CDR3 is CASSSHSGGPRNIQYF. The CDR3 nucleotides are TGTGCCAGCAGTTCCCACTCGGGGGGGCCCCGAAACATTCAGTACTTC. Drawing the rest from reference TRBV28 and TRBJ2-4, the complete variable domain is DVKVTQSSRYLVKRTGEKVFLECVQDMDHENMFWYRQDPGLGLRLIYFSYDVKMKEKGDIPEGYSVSREKKERFSLILESASTNQTSMYLCASSSHSGGPRNIQYFGAGTRLSVL.

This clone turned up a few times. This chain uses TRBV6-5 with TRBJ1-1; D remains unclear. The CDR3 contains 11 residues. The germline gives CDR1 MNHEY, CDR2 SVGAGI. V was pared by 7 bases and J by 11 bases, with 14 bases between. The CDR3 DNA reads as TGTGCCAGCACCCGACACCTCCAGGCTTTCTTT. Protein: CASTRHLQAFF.